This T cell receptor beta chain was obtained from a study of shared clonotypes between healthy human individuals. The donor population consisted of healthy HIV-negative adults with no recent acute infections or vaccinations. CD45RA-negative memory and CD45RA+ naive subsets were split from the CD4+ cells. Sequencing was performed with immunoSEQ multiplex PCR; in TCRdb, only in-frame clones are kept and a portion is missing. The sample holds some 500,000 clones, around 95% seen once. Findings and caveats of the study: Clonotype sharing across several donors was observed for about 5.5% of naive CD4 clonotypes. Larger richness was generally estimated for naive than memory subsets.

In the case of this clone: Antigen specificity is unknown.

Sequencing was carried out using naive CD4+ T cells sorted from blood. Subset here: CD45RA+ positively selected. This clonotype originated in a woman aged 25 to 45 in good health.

This CDR3 reads CASSGQGASYEQYF. The CDR3 DNA reads as TGTGCCAGCAGTGGACAGGGAGCGTCCTACGAGCAGTACTTC. The chain links TRBV2 to TRBJ2-5; 7 bases map to TRBD1. The tail of the sequence fits TRBJ2-7 better, so the J call may be wrong. CDR1 and CDR2 from the germline V gene are SNHLY and FYNNEI. This CDR3 comprises 14 residues.